The clone carrying this T cell receptor beta chain was counted only a few times. The antigen remains undetermined. This CDR3 has 15 amino acids. In germline, CDR1 is MDHEN, CDR2 SYDVKM. The V end was cut by 3 bases, the J end by 2 bases, with 8 bases between. These data come from a study of early T cells in non-severe SARS-CoV-2 infection. As for the study in general: Chains were not paired, and sequencing was done on bulk RNA from unsorted whole blood. Findings of the study overall: Private and CD4 specificities were missed by VDJdb matching, which favored anti-spike CD8 responses.

Separate cDNA molecules each had unique molecular identifiers attached to them. TCRdb called the 5' RACE reads again in MiXCR, with one record for every CDR3 protein. Among tens of thousands of distinct CDR3 sequences listed, 11% to 15% were seen once. Sequenced material: whole blood. The rearrangement links TRBV28 to TRBJ2-6, with TRBD2 as a possible D gene (6 bases). This TCR was sampled from an adult who was a healthcare worker with PCR-confirmed SARS-CoV-2 infection or an uninfected control (not recorded which). The CDR3 coding sequence is TGTGCCAGCAGTTTGGGCGGGGCTGGGGCCAACGTCCTGACTTTC. Translation gives CASSLGGAGANVLTF.